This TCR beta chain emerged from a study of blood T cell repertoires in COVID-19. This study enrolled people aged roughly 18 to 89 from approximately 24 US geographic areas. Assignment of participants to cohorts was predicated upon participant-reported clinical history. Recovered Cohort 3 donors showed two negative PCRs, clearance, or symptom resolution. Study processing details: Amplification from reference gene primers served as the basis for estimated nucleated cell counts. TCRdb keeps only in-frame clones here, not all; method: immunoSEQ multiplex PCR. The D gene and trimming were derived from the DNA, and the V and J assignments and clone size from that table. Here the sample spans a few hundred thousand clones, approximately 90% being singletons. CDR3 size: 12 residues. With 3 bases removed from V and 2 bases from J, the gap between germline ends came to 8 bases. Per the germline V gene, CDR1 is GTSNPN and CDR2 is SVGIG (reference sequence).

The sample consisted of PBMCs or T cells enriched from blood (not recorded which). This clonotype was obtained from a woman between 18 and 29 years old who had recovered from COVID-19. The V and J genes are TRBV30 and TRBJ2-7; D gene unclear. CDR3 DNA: TGTGCCTGGAGAAGGCTAGCCTACGAGCAGTACTTC. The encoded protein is CAWRRLAYEQYF.